This TCR beta chain comes out of a study of T cell responses to AZD1222 COVID-19 vaccine. Germline V CDR1 and CDR2: MNHEY, SVGAGI. Germline trimming cut 2 bases from V and 2 bases from J; bases unmatched to any gene: 6. The CDR3 runs 15 residues. The assay was immunoSEQ multiplex PCR, and TCRdb's table has in-frame clones only and misses some. The sample consists of 150,000 to 180,000 clones, roughly nine tenths of them appearing once. The V call is TRBV6-5, the J call TRBJ2-7; 7 nucleotides agree with TRBD2. The TCR comes from an adult in good health. Material: peripheral blood, obtained on day 0 of AZD1222 vaccination. Here the CDR3 reads CASSYGSGGAYEQYF. DNA of the CDR3: TGTGCCAGCAGTTACGGATCGGGGGGTGCCTACGAGCAGTACTTC.